This T cell receptor beta chain emerged from a study of CD8 T cells in ankylosing spondylitis. Study-wide results and caveats: Earlier studies detected some motif variants in reactive arthritis synovial fluid and blood. CD8+ by phenotype, disease-linked clones were relatively rare in peripheral blood. Blood from ankylosing spondylitis patients appeared to carry a characteristic roughly eight-variant TCR beta motif.

V was clipped by 5 bases and J by 0 bases; unmatched bases: 3. Germline CDR1 is MNHEY and CDR2 is SMNVEV (reference sequence). This CDR3 region has 14 residues. As to this clonotype: What it recognizes is unknown.

With molecular barcodes, quantitative 5'-RACE was used to make the TCR beta libraries. TCRdb re-derived calls from the 5' RACE reads in MiXCR, one entry per CDR3 protein. The sample yields about 150,000 distinct CDR3 sequences, around 43% seen once. V is TRBV27 and J is TRBJ2-7; 8 bases are shared with TRBD1. Sequences were obtained from synovial fluid, either unsorted or a sorted T cell fraction (not recorded which). The receptor was derived from a male donor with ankylosing spondylitis. CDR3 region: CASSQGAASYEQYF. CDR3 nucleotides: TGTGCCAGCAGTCAGGGGGCGGCCTCCTACGAGCAGTACTTC.